This T cell receptor (beta chain) was captured by sequencing in a study of neurological immune-mediated disorders. General study points: The study found the most TCR clonal expansion in HTLV-1-associated myelopathy and the least in multiple sclerosis, below healthy controls. Because no CDR3 amino acid sequences were shared across subjects by expanded clones, private repertoires were suggested in all groups.

The sorted libraries involved the use of about 910,000 CD4+ or CD8+ T cells. Germline CDR1 and CDR2: ENHRY and SYGVKD. CDR3 length: 13 amino acids. V was shortened by 2 bases and J by 3 bases, with 7 bases between the two germline ends. A 10-nucleotide random UMI tagged transcripts in template-switch 5'RACE cDNA synthesis. TCRdb re-derived calls from the 5' RACE reads in MiXCR, one entry per CDR3 protein. The data show about 39,000 distinct CDR3 sequences, with approximately 7% seen just once and about 6% held by the top ten. This clonotype was recorded many times. Its specificity is unknown. This sequence originates from a man aged 50 to 60 in good health. The chain is built from TRBV10-3 and TRBJ2-5; D is perhaps TRBD1 (6 bases). Sequences were obtained from CD4+ T cells from blood. Here the CDR3 reads CAISEGQKETQYF. CDR3 in DNA: TGTGCCATCAGTGAGGGACAGAAAGAGACCCAGTACTTC.